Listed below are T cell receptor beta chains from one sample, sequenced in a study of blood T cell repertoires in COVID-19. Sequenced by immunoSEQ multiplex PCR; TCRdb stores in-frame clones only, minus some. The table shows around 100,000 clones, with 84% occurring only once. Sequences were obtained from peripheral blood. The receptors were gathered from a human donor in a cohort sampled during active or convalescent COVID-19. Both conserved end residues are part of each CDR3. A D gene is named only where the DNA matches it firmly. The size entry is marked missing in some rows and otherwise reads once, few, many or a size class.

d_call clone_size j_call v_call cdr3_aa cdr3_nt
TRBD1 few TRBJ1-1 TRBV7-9 CATNNRGMNTEAFF TGTGCCACCAACAACAGGGGCATGAACACTGAAGCTTTCTTT
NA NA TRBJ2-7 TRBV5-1 CASSLTGLAEQYF TGCGCCAGCAGCTTAACAGGGTTGGCCGAGCAGTACTTC
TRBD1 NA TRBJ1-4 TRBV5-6 CASSPTPGGKLFF TGTGCCAGCAGCCCAACACCAGGGGGAAAACTGTTTTTT
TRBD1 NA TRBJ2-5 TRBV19 CASSQTGYDETQYF TGTGCCAGTAGTCAGACAGGGTATGACGAGACCCAGTACTTC
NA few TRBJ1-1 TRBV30 CAWSLTQGEAFF TGTGCCTGGAGTTTGACACAGGGTGAAGCTTTCTTT
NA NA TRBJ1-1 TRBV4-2 CASSHKTGVNTEAFF TGTGCCAGCAGCCATAAAACCGGAGTGAACACTGAAGCTTTCTTT
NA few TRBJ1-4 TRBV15 CATSSPEKLFF TGTGCCACCAGCAGCCCGGAAAAACTGTTTTTT
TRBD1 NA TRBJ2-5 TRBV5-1 CASKAGGGETQYF TGCGCCAGCAAGGCAGGGGGCGGTGAGACCCAGTACTTC
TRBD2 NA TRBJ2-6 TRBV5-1 CASSLVSLAGGAAGANVLTF TGCGCCAGCAGCTTGGTGTCTCTAGCGGGGGGCGCTGCTGGGGCCAACGTCCTGACTTTC
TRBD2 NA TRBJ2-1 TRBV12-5 CASGLGLAGGDEQFF TGTGCTAGTGGTTTGGGACTAGCGGGGGGGGATGAGCAGTTCTTC
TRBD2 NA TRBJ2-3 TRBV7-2 CASSKGSGGWSTDTQYF TGTGCCAGCAGCAAAGGCAGCGGGGGGTGGAGCACAGATACGCAGTATTTT
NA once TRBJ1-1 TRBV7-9 CASSPSTEAFF TGTGCCAGCAGCCCGTCTACCGAAGCTTTCTTT
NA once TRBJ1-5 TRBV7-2 CASSRWRARGNQPQHF TGTGCCAGCAGCCGTTGGCGGGCGAGAGGCAATCAGCCCCAGCATTTT
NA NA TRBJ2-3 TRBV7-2 CASSPARDTDTQYF TGTGCCAGCAGCCCCGCCCGGGACACAGATACGCAGTATTTT
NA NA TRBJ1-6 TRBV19 CASSIGASSYNSPLHF TGTGCCAGTAGTATTGGAGCCAGCTCCTATAATTCACCCCTCCACTTT
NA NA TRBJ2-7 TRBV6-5 CASSYGIKGIHEQYF TGTGCCAGCAGTTACGGAATAAAGGGGATCCACGAGCAGTACTTC
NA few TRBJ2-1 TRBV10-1 CASSEFRGASYNEQFF TGCGCCAGCAGTGAGTTTCGCGGGGCTTCCTACAATGAGCAGTTCTTC
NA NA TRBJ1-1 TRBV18 CASSPQTPNTEAFF TGTGCCAGCTCACCTCAGACTCCGAACACTGAAGCTTTCTTT
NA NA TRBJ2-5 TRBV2 CASSENRETQYF TGTGCCAGCAGTGAAAATCGAGAGACCCAGTACTTC
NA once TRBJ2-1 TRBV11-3 CASSLYGGPLLNEQFF TGTGCCAGCAGCCTTTACGGGGGGCCCCTACTTAATGAGCAGTTCTTC
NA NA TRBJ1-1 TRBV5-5 CASSFGRGDTEAFF TGTGCCAGCAGCTTCGGCAGGGGCGACACTGAAGCTTTCTTT
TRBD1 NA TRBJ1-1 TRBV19 CASSKDRVENTEAFF TGTGCCAGTAGTAAAGACAGGGTGGAGAACACTGAAGCTTTCTTT
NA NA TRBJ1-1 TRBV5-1 CASSLAGGRSNTEAFF TGCGCCAGCAGCTTGGCCGGGGGGCGATCGAACACTGAAGCTTTCTTT
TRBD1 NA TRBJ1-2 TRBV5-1 CASSGGQGNYGYTF TGCGCCAGCAGCGGCGGACAGGGGAACTATGGCTACACCTTC
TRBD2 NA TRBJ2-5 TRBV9 CASSVGVAGDQETQYF TGTGCCAGCAGCGTAGGGGTAGCGGGGGACCAAGAGACCCAGTACTTC
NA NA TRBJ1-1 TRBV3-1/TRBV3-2 CASSQARRFHTEAFF TGTGCCAGCAGCCAGGCGCGCAGGTTCCACACTGAAGCTTTCTTT
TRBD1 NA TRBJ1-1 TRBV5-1 CASRLGQGGGYPEAFF TGCGCCAGCAGGCTGGGACAGGGGGGAGGTTACCCTGAAGCTTTCTTT
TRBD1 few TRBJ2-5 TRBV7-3 CASSLGQGSGRETQYF TGTGCCAGCAGCTTAGGACAGGGAAGTGGACGAGAGACCCAGTACTTC
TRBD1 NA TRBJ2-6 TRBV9 CASSPRQGPWGANVLTF TGTGCCAGCAGCCCCCGACAGGGGCCCTGGGGGGCCAACGTCCTGACTTTC
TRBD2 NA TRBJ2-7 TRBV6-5 CASRPQRGVIYEQYF TGTGCCAGCAGACCACAGCGGGGTGTGATATACGAGCAGTACTTC
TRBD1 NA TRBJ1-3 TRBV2 CASSSGTAGNTIYF TGTGCCAGCAGTTCAGGGACAGCTGGAAACACCATATATTTT
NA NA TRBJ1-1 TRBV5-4 CASSSPLATEAFF TGTGCCAGCAGCTCCCCGCTGGCCACTGAAGCTTTCTTT
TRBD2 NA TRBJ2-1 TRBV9 CASSVGTRGLNEQFF TGTGCCAGCAGCGTTGGGACTAGGGGGTTAAATGAGCAGTTCTTC
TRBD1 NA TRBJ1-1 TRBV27 CASSVQGAGKAFF TGTGCCAGCAGTGTACAGGGGGCGGGTAAAGCTTTCTTT
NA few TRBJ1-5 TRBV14 CASSQAGGRVYQPQHF TGTGCCAGCAGCCAAGCGGGAGGAAGGGTGTATCAGCCCCAGCATTTT
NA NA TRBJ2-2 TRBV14 CASSHRRGELFF TGTGCCAGCAGCCACCGGAGGGGGGAGCTGTTTTTT
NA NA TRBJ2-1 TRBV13 CASSLGPGLYEQFF TGTGCCAGCAGCTTAGGCCCAGGACTGTATGAGCAGTTCTTC
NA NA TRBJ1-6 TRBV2 CASKVTGRSPLHF TGTGCCAGCAAAGTCACAGGCCGTTCACCCCTCCACTTT
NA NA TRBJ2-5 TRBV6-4 CASSDSGAPRETQYF TGTGCCAGCAGTGACTCGGGGGCCCCCCGCGAGACCCAGTACTTC
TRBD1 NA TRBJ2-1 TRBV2 CASREWDRGGNEQFF TGTGCCAGCAGAGAATGGGACAGGGGGGGCAATGAGCAGTTCTTC